The sequence of this T cell receptor (beta chain) was determined in a study of Ad26.COV2.S vaccination and SARS-CoV-2 variants. Germline CDR1 is MDHEN and CDR2 is SYDVKM. This CDR3 is built from 13 residues. The V and J ends lost 6 bases and 7 bases respectively, with 14 bases between them. The treatment denotes: 19 received Ad26.COV2.S at low or high dose, single or two shots; several received placebo; per-sample allocation not given. All samples were drawn on day 63, counting from the first vaccine or placebo injection. The table came from immunoSEQ multiplex PCR; TCRdb's copy has only in-frame clones and leaves some out. The sample gives hundreds of thousands of clones, about 87% of which show up once; around 3.5% is in the top ten.

The chain combines TRBV28 with TRBJ2-3; a possible D gene is TRBD2 (6 bases). The source was peripheral blood, collected in a trial of Ad26.COV2.S vaccine versus placebo. This sequence originates from a person aged 18 to 59 who received the Ad26.COV2.S COVID-19 vaccine or a placebo. CDR3 protein: CASSPGLGHTQYF. The CDR3 DNA reads as TGTGCCAGCAGCCCGGGACTGGGACATACGCAGTATTTT.